The rows below give T cell receptor beta chains drawn from one sample of a study of blood T cell repertoires in COVID-19. Here immunoSEQ multiplex PCR was the method, and the copy in TCRdb shows in-frame clones only, minus some. This sample yields about 25,000 clones, of which more than 75% are seen a single time; about 8.3% belongs to the top ten. The specimen sequenced was peripheral blood. Every receptor here comes from a man aged 50 or older with active COVID-19. Each CDR3 is given with its conserved first and last residue. The D gene is left open where the match is weak. A clone size is listed for some rows: how often the clone was seen (once, few, many), or a class if it is expanded.

size	V	J	D	DNA	CDR3
-	TRBV4-1	TRBJ1-4	-	TGCGCCAGCAGCCAAGATGGGGCGGGGACTGAAAAACTGTTTTTT	CASSQDGAGTEKLFF
-	TRBV24-1	TRBJ1-2	-	TGTGCCACCAGTGAAGCAGGGGCAAGGAATGGCTACACCTTC	CATSEAGARNGYTF
-	TRBV19	TRBJ1-2	-	TGTGCCAGTAGTGTAGACAGCGTTCTAGCTAACTATGGCTACACCTTC	CASSVDSVLANYGYTF
-	TRBV25-1	TRBJ1-4	-	TGTGCCAGCAGGGAAGCAGGGCTAAATGAAAAACTGTTTTTT	CASREAGLNEKLFF
-	TRBV19	TRBJ2-1	-	TGTGCCAGTAGTATTAGCTCCTACAATGAGCAGTTCTTC	CASSISSYNEQFF
once	TRBV15	TRBJ1-4	-	TGTGCCACCAGCAGAGATGAGAAACTGTTTTTT	CATSRDEKLFF
-	TRBV11-3	TRBJ1-4	TRBD1	TGTGCCAGCAGCCCCGGGCAGGGGGTTGAAAAACTGTTTTTT	CASSPGQGVEKLFF
-	TRBV29-1	TRBJ2-1	TRBD2	TGCAGCGGCGGGAGGGCCTCCAATGAGCAGTTCTTC	CSGGRASNEQFF
-	TRBV11-2	TRBJ1-1	-	TGTGCCAGCAGCTTAATCAGGGCAAGATTCGAAGCTTTCTTT	CASSLIRARFEAFF
-	TRBV10-1	TRBJ1-4	-	TGCGCCAGTTTTGAGAGAGAAAAACTGTTTTTT	CASFEREKLFF
-	TRBV18	TRBJ2-2	-	TGTGCCAGCTCACGTACCGGACAAACCGGGGAGCTGTTTTTT	CASSRTGQTGELFF
-	TRBV5-6	TRBJ1-2	TRBD1	TGTGCCAGCAGCTTGGACAGGGGAAAATATGGCTACACCTTC	CASSLDRGKYGYTF
-	TRBV5-1	TRBJ1-1	-	TGCGCCAGCAGCCAGGGCCATGGCTTTCTAACCACTGAAGCTTTCTTT	CASSQGHGFLTTEAFF
-	TRBV6-1	TRBJ1-1	-	TGTGCCAGCAGTGAAGCAAACTTCGTGGGGGGGCGTAGGGAAGCTTTCTTT	CASSEANFVGGRREAFF
-	TRBV6-5	TRBJ2-6	TRBD2	TGTGCCAGCAGTTCCGGGGACTACGGGGCCAACGTCCTGACTTTC	CASSSGDYGANVLTF
-	TRBV6-5	TRBJ1-4	TRBD1	TGTGCCAGCAGGACAGGGATTAATGAAAAACTGTTTTTT	CASRTGINEKLFF
-	TRBV19	TRBJ2-1	TRBD2	TGTGCCAGTACTCGGACTAGCGGGAGTGCCGCTTACAATGAGCAGTTCTTC	CASTRTSGSAAYNEQFF